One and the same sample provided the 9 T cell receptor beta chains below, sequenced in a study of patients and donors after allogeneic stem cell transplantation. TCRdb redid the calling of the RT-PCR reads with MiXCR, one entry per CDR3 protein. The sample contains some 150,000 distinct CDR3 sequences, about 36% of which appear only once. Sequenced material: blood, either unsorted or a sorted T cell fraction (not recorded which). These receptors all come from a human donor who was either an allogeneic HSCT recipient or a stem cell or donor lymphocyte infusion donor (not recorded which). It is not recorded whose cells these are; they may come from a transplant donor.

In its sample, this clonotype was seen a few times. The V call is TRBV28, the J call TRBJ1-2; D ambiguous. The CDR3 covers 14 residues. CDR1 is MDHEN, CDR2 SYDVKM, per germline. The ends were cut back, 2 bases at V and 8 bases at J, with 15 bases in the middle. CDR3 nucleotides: TGTGCCAGCAGTTTAAGTTCAGGCGGGAGAGGCTACACCTTC. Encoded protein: CASSLSSGGRGYTF.

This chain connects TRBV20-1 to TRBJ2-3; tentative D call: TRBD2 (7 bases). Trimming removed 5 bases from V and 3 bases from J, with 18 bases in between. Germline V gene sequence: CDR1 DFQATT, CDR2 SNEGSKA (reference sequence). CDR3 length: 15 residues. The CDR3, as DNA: TGCAGTGCTCAAGGTTGGGGGGGCGAGACAGATACGCAGTATTTT. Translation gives CSAQGWGGETDTQYF.

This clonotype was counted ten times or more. CDR3 sequence (DNA): TGTGCCAGCAGTGAAGATACCACGGGCGGACTGACTGAAGCTTTCTTT. Amino acids: CASSEDTTGGLTEAFF. The chain employs TRBV6-1 and TRBJ1-1; D gene ambiguous. This CDR3 is built from 16 residues. V shed 1 base and J shed 5 bases, with 17 bases lying between them. Germline CDR1 is MNHNS and CDR2 is SASEGT.

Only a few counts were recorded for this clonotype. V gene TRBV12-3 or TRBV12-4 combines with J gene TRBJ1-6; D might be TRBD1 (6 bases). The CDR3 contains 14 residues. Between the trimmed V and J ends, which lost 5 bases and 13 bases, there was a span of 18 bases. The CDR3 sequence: CASSQNRDAGPLHF. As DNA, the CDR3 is TGTGCCAGCAGTCAAAACAGGGATGCGGGGCCCCTCCACTTT.

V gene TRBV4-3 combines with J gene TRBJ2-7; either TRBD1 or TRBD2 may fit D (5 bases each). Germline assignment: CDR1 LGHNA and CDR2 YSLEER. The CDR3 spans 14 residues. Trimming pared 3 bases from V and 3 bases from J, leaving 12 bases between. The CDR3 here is CASSQGDGNYEQYF. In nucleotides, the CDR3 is TGCGCCAGCAGCCAGGGGGACGGCAACTACGAGCAGTACTTC.

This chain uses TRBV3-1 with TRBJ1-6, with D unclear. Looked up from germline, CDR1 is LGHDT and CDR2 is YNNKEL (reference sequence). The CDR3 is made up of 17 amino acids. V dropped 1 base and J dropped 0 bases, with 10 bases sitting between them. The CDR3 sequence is CASSQVSGSSYNSPLHF. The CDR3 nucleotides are TGTGCCAGCAGCCAAGTTTCGGGAAGCTCCTATAATTCACCCCTCCACTTT.

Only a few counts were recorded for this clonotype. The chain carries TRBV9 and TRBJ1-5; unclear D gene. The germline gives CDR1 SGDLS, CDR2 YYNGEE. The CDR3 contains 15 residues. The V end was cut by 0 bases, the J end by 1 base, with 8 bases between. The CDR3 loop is CASSVGDLSNQPQHF. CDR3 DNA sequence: TGTGCCAGCAGCGTAGGGGATTTGAGCAATCAGCCCCAGCATTTT.

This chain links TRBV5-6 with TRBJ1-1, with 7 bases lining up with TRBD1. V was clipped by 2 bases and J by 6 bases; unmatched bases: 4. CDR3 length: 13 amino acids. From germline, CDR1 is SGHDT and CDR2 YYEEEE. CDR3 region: CASSLSRGAEAFF. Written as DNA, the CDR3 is TGTGCCAGCAGCTTATCCAGGGGGGCTGAAGCTTTCTTT. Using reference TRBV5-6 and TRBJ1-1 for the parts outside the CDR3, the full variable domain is DAGVTQSPTHLIKTRGQQVTLRCSPKSGHDTVSWYQQALGQGPQFIFQYYEEEERQRGNFPDRFSGHQFPNYSSELNVNALLLGDSALYLCASSLSRGAEAFFGQGTRLTVV.

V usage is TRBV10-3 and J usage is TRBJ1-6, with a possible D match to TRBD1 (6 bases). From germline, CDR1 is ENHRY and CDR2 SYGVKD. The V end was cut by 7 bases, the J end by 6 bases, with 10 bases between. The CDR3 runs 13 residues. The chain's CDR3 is CAITRTVNSPLHF. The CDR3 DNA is TGTGCCATCACCAGGACAGTTAATTCACCCCTCCACTTT.